This TCR beta chain was sequenced for a study of CD8 T cells in ankylosing spondylitis. This clonotype was seen a few times. Antigen specificity is unknown. The V gene's germline CDR1 is SGHVS and CDR2 FQNEAQ. V dropped 6 bases and J dropped 2; count of bases not matched to a gene: 3. The length of the CDR3 is 16 residues. In making TCR beta libraries, quantitative 5'-RACE with molecular barcodes was used. TCRdb passed the 5' RACE reads through MiXCR, listing each CDR3 protein once. The data contain 500,000 to 650,000 distinct CDR3 sequences, roughly 5.3% of them singletons. Study-level points and caveats: There was a TCR beta motif, made of fewer than 10 highly homologous variants, that appeared characteristic of ankylosing spondylitis blood. A subset of motif variants has previously been described in the synovial fluid and blood of reactive arthritis. Disease-linked clones were CD8+ and relatively rare in peripheral blood. Reported data indicate significant enrichment of disease-linked clones within matched ankylosing spondylitis synovial fluid.

This TCR derives from a male donor with ankylosing spondylitis. The sequenced material came from blood, either unsorted or a sorted T cell fraction (not recorded which). The rearrangement uses TRBV7-8 and TRBJ2-2; 13 bases agree with TRBD2. CDR3 nucleotide sequence: TGTGCCAGCAGGAAGGGACTAGCGGGAAACACCGGGGAGCTGTTTTTT. It yields the protein CASRKGLAGNTGELFF.